The 16 T cell receptor beta chains reported below all come from one sample, sequenced in a study of identifying expanded T cells in peripheral blood. Using immunoSEQ multiplex PCR, the repertoire was profiled, and TCRdb retains in-frame clones only, with some absent. The sample includes roughly 78,000 clones, 90% of them seen just once. The specimen was blood. All receptors come from a person between 18 and 69 years old in good health.

Of note for this clone: Possible read error: a much larger clone is one base away. The CDR3 bases are TGTGCCAGTAGTTCGCACAAGGGGCCGAACACTGAAGCTTTCTTT. Amino acid sequence: CASSSHKGPNTEAFF. The chain combines TRBV19 with TRBJ1-1, with D tentatively TRBD1 (5 bases). CDR3 length equals 15 residues. V was pared by 5 bases and J by 1 base, with 14 bases between. Germline CDR1 is LNHDA and CDR2 is SQIVND (reference sequence).

The chain links TRBV7-8 to TRBJ2-1, with 7 bases identical to TRBD1. CDR3 length: 16 residues. The ends lost 5 bases at V and 4 bases at J; junction bases unmatched: 11. Germline CDR1 is SGHVS and CDR2 is FQNEAQ. CDR3 protein: CASSTRTGVRYNEQFF. CDR3 DNA sequence: TGTGCCAGCAGCACTCGGACAGGAGTTCGTTACAATGAGCAGTTCTTC.

This clone has just one count. This chain connects TRBV6-1 to TRBJ1-4; 12 bases are a match to TRBD1. The CDR3 contains 15 residues. CDR1 is MNHNS and CDR2 is SASEGT in the germline V gene. The V and J ends lost 8 bases and 4 bases, in that order; junction bases with no gene match: 5. This chain's CDR3 is CASGDRGRVNEKLFF. The CDR3, as DNA: TGTGCCAGCGGGGACAGGGGGCGGGTTAATGAAAAACTGTTTTTT.

This sequence joins TRBV9 and TRBJ2-1; D remains unclear. The CDR3 sequence is 15 residues long. Germline V gene sequence: CDR1 SGDLS, CDR2 YYNGEE. V lost 2 bases to trimming and J lost 2 bases, with 11 bases between them. The CDR3 protein is CASSVVDHPYNEQFF. CDR3 bases: TGTGCCAGCAGCGTCGTGGACCACCCCTACAATGAGCAGTTCTTC.

The chain carries TRBV19 and TRBJ2-5; possible D gene TRBD2, 6 bases. V was clipped by 5 bases and J by 5 bases, with 15 bases between them. This CDR3 has 14 amino acids. CDR1 is LNHDA and CDR2 is SQIVND in the germline V gene (reference sequence). The CDR3 bases are TGTGCCAGTAGTCATCTCGGGGGAGGCGAGACCCAGTACTTC. Protein: CASSHLGGGETQYF.

CDR3 protein: CASSLWTREWETQYF. CDR3 coding DNA: TGTGCCAGCAGTTTATGGACCAGGGAGTGGGAGACCCAGTACTTC. V is TRBV28 and J is TRBJ2-5; D is possibly TRBD1 or TRBD2 (5 bases each). Trimming took off 0 bases at V and 5 bases at J, with 13 bases between the two ends. This CDR3 region has 15 residues. CDR1 and CDR2 from the germline V gene are MDHEN and SYDVKM.

The V call is TRBV4-1, the J call TRBJ1-5, with D perhaps matching TRBD1 (5 bases). In germline, CDR1 is MGHRA, CDR2 YSYEKL. V was pared by 1 base and J by 4 bases, with 11 bases between. There are 15 residues in the CDR3. The CDR3 coding sequence is TGCGCCAGCAGCCAAGTGCCAGGGTCGAATCAGCCCCAGCATTTT. It codes for CASSQVPGSNQPQHF.

This chain uses TRBV7-2 with TRBJ2-7; 7 positions agree with TRBD1. The germline V gene has CDR1 SGHTA and CDR2 FQGNSA. The CDR3 runs to 14 residues. The V segment lost 5 bases and the J segment 5 bases; nucleotides outside the gene matches: 9. DNA of the CDR3: TGTGCCAGCAGCCCAAACAGGGGCATGGACGAGCAGTACTTC. The encoded protein is CASSPNRGMDEQYF. Variable domain in full (rest from reference TRBV7-2 and TRBJ2-7): GAGVSQSPSNKVTEKGKDVELRCDPISGHTALYWYRQSLGQGLEFLIYFQGNSAPDKSGLPSDRFSAERTGGSVSTLTIQRTQQEDSAVYLCASSPNRGMDEQYFGPGTRLTVT.

This chain links TRBV13 with TRBJ2-3, with 8 bases that match TRBD2. Per germline, CDR1 PRHDT and CDR2 FYEKMQ (reference sequence). The CDR3 runs to 16 residues. The V segment lost 4 bases and the J segment 4 bases; nucleotides outside the gene matches: 10. The CDR3 loop is CASSSPGAGVADTQYF. CDR3 nucleotides: TGTGCCAGCAGCTCCCCTGGAGCGGGAGTCGCAGATACGCAGTATTTT.

The chain links TRBV6-6 to TRBJ2-7, with 9 nucleotides matching TRBD1. The CDR3 is 13 amino acids. V lost 5 bases, J lost 3 bases, and 2 bases stayed unmatched. Germline CDR1 and CDR2: MNHNY and SVGAGI (reference sequence). The CDR3 bases are TGTGCCAGCAGTCGGGACAGGGACTACGAGCAGTACTTC. This gives the protein CASSRDRDYEQYF.

The chain recombines TRBV6-5 with TRBJ2-2; 10 bases fit TRBD1. The CDR3 contains 15 residues. Germline CDR1 reads MNHEY; CDR2 reads SVGAGI. Trimming removed 6 bases from V and 6 bases from J; junction bases left unmatched: 7. Written as DNA, the CDR3 is TGTGCCAGCAGGGGGGGACAGGGGTATGCCGGGGAGCTGTTTTTT. Protein product: CASRGGQGYAGELFF.

This sequence joins TRBV5-6 and TRBJ1-5; 7 nucleotides match TRBD1. Trimming took 2 bases from V and 5 from J; bases not matched to a gene: 4. The CDR3 is 14 amino acids. CDR1 and CDR2 from the germline V gene are SGHDT and YYEEEE. The CDR3 DNA sequence: TGTGCCAGCAGCTTAGGGGGGACAGATCAGCCCCAGCATTTT. It yields the protein CASSLGGTDQPQHF. Full variable domain (rest looked up from reference TRBV5-6 and TRBJ1-5): DAGVTQSPTHLIKTRGQQVTLRCSPKSGHDTVSWYQQALGQGPQFIFQYYEEEERQRGNFPDRFSGHQFPNYSSELNVNALLLGDSALYLCASSLGGTDQPQHFGDGTRLSIL.

The rearrangement uses TRBV2 and TRBJ2-1; D unclear. Germline V gene data show CDR1 as SNHLY and CDR2 as FYNNEI. The ends were cut back, 3 bases at V and 8 bases at J, with 8 bases in the middle. The CDR3 consists of 12 residues. The CDR3 region has the DNA TGTGCCAGCAGTGAGACTGGGGATGAGCAGTTCTTC. Its protein product is CASSETGDEQFF.

V is TRBV6-5 and J is TRBJ1-2, with 7 bases aligning to TRBD1. This CDR3 comprises 14 residues. The trim removed 5 bases at V and 2 bases at J, leaving 5 bases unmatched. The V gene's germline CDR1 is MNHEY and CDR2 SVGAGI. CDR3: CASSLTTGNYGYTF. CDR3 bases: TGTGCCAGCAGTCTGACGACAGGGAACTATGGCTACACCTTC.

This chain joins TRBV7-6 and TRBJ1-6; perhaps TRBD1 as D (6 bases). The V and J ends lost 0 bases and 0 bases respectively, with 15 bases between them. CDR1 SGHVS and CDR2 FNYEAQ come from the germline V gene. CDR3 length: 19 residues. CDR3 sequence: CASSLAVRQGSSYNSPLHF. The CDR3 nucleotides read TGTGCCAGCAGCTTAGCGGTGCGGCAGGGGAGCTCCTATAATTCACCCCTCCACTTT.

This clone came up once. The chain employs TRBV9 and TRBJ2-1, with D maybe TRBD2 (6 bases). Germline V lookup: CDR1 SGDLS, CDR2 YYNGEE. V was shortened by 2 bases and J by 5 bases, with 14 bases between the two germline ends. This CDR3 contains 15 residues. CDR3 coding DNA: TGTGCCAGCAGCGTTTCTAGCGAGATTAACAATGAGCAGTTCTTC. Translating it yields CASSVSSEINNEQFF.